This T cell receptor beta chain originates from a study of blood T cell repertoires in COVID-19. This clone was recorded only once. Germline V gives CDR1 MNHEY, CDR2 SVGEGT. The V end was cut by 4 bases, the J end by 0 bases, with 9 bases between. The CDR3 contains 14 residues. Generated by immunoSEQ multiplex PCR, the TCRdb table keeps only in-frame clones and is missing some. The profile covers approximately 93,000 clones, with over 70% appearing a single time and roughly 9.8% taken by the ten largest. The chain links TRBV6-2 or TRBV6-3 to TRBJ1-1, with no clear D. This receptor was obtained from a woman aged 80 or older with acute or convalescent COVID-19. The sequenced sample consisted of peripheral blood. The CDR3 sequence: CASSSEQMNTEAFF. In nucleotides, the CDR3 is TGTGCCAGCAGTTCAGAACAGATGAACACTGAAGCTTTCTTT.